This T cell receptor (beta chain) was identified during a study of blood T cell repertoires in COVID-19 (dated by TCRdb to the early 2020s). In terms of the full investigation: Samples covering the acute and convalescent phases of COVID-19 were provided by collaborators in the United States, Italy and Spain. The prospective study material was composed of cDNA or gDNA derived from T cells, B-cell-depleted T cells, or PBMCs. The dataset comprised deeply sampled blood TCRbeta repertoires from subjects exposed to, actively infected with, or recovered from COVID-19. The repertoires were released in a freely available public database intended as a resource for research on the immune response to SARS-CoV-2. The samples were drawn from the first 160 participants of the ongoing ImmuneRACE study and from 1,200 or so subjects provided by 6 global collaborators. A de-identified subject ID, COVID-19 status, age in years and sex were almost always included in the sample metadata. Where HLA class I and class II types were available, the types were taken from metadata supplied by the sample provider, not from assay-based typing.

CDR1 and CDR2 (LGHDT, YNNKEL) derive from the germline V gene (reference sequence). Its CDR3 holds 13 amino acids, cysteine through phenylalanine. Just CDR3 DNA is preserved here, 39 bases in frame from base 1. Between the V and J ends, shortened by 1 base and 11 bases respectively, the junction contains 15 bases. Participants in the prospective study were aged about 18 to 95 years, lived in 24 United States geographic areas, and enrolled through a virtual design. In the prospective study, cohorts were assigned on the basis of participant-reported clinical history obtained from a screening survey and a study questionnaire. For ImmuneRACE Cohort 3, a participant was defined as recovered based on two consecutive negative NP/OP PCR tests, clearance by a healthcare professional, or resolution of symptoms. Each participant in the prospective study had whole blood, serum and a nasopharyngeal or oropharyngeal swab collected by mobile phlebotomists. Additional blood draws and questionnaires over an approximately 2-month period could optionally be provided by prospective study participants. Prospective study blood samples were shipped either frozen or at room temperature before DNA extraction.

TCRbeta CDR3 regions were amplified from genomic DNA using the immunoSEQ Assay, a bias-controlled multiplex PCR. The published analysis was carried out like this. Nucleated cell counts per sample were estimated from amplification of reference gene primers within the assay. To quantify the absolute abundance of each unique TCRbeta CDR3 rearrangement, sequence reads were collapsed and filtered. For each sample, productive Simpson clonality was calculated as the square root of Simpson's diversity index over productive rearrangements. Drawn from immuneACCESS, this table holds only the in-frame rearrangements with V and J called that TCRdb kept. Clones are partly lost; checked studies trace under half to an unresolved V gene and leave the rest unexplained. D and trimming were read from the DNA, whereas the V and J calls and clone size are those reported in that table. The sample yields about 290,000 clones; under 90% were counted once. The biggest ten clones account for around 1.7% of the sample.

Concerning this clone itself: This clone's antigen is unknown. No quality values exist for individual bases; no much larger clone is one base distant.

The paper as a whole reports these results and caveats: The quantity of clinical and demographic metadata differed by source and by participant and was supplied without curation.

The source material was PBMCs or T cells enriched from blood (not recorded which). Here the chain combines TRBV3-1 (or the pseudogene TRBV3-2) and TRBJ2-7, with a tentative D gene TRBD2 over 6 matching bases. The TCR comes from a woman aged 40 to 50 who had recovered from COVID-19. The CDR3 loop reads CASSQGLAFREYF. In nucleotides, the sequence is TGTGCCAGCAGCCAAGGCCTAGCGTTTCGAGAGTACTTC.